This note documents a single T cell receptor (beta chain) sequence. The second PCR ran about 6 to 12 cycles with a sample-barcoded 5' primer and J-beta primers. Each sample yielded at least 3 million CDR3-containing paired-end reads. TCRdb reanalysed the 5' RACE reads using MiXCR and keeps one entry per CDR3 protein. The data hold roughly 1,800,000 distinct CDR3 sequences, with around 48% observed a single time. The germline gives CDR1 LGHNA, CDR2 YSLEER. This CDR3 is 16 amino acids long. Trimming cost V 3 bases and J 1 base; bases outside gene matches: 4. This sample is drawn from a study of blood T cells in healthy people across ages. Donors were systemically healthy Caucasian individuals from Russia aged 6 to 90 years.

This chain links TRBV4-3 with TRBJ2-2; 8 bases are shared with TRBD2. The receptor's source is a woman aged 40 to 55 in good health. Sequenced material: blood. The CDR3 here is CASSHPGGRNTGELFF. In nucleotides, the CDR3 is TGCGCCAGCAGCCATCCGGGGGGGCGGAACACCGGGGAGCTGTTTTTT.